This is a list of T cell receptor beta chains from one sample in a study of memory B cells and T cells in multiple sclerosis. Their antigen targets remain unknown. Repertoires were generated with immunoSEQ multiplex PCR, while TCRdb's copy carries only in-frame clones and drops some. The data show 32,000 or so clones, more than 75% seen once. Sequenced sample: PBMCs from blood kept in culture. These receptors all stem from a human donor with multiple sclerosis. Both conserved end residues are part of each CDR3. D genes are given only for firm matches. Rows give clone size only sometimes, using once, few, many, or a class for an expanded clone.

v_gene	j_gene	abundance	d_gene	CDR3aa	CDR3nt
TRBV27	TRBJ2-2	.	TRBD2	CASSLGAGGGTGELFF	TGTGCCAGCAGTTTAGGCGCGGGAGGTGGAACCGGGGAGCTGTTTTTT
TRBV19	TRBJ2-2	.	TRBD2	CATTLAGGTGELFF	TGTGCCACCACACTAGCGGGAGGTACCGGGGAGCTGTTTTTT
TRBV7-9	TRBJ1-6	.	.	CASSLELSSYNSPLHF	TGTGCCAGCAGCTTAGAGCTATCCTCCTATAATTCACCCCTCCACTTT
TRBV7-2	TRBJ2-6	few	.	CASSPATAGANVLTF	TGTGCCAGCAGCCCGGCCACAGCTGGGGCCAACGTCCTGACTTTC
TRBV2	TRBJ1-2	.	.	CASSQTLSNYGYTF	TGTGCCAGCAGTCAGACGCTTTCTAACTATGGCTACACCTTC
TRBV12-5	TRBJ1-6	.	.	CASGLEPNSPLHF	TGTGCTAGTGGTTTGGAACCCAATTCACCCCTCCACTTT
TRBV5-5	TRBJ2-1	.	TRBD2	CASSSLAGGPVGEQFF	TGTGCCAGCAGCTCTCTAGCGGGGGGGCCAGTCGGTGAGCAGTTCTTC
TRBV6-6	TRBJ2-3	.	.	CASSVGLGSVDTQYF	TGTGCCAGCAGCGTGGGTTTGGGCTCGGTGGATACGCAGTATTTT
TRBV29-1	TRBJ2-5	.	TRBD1	CSLGHTGDQETQYF	TGCAGCCTCGGACATACAGGGGACCAAGAGACCCAGTACTTC
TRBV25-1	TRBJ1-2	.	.	CASSEIGRVYGYTF	TGTGCCAGCAGCGAGATAGGGAGGGTCTATGGCTACACCTTC
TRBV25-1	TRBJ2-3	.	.	CASSEYIPGGTDTQYF	TGTGCCAGCAGTGAATATATTCCGGGGGGCACAGATACGCAGTATTTT
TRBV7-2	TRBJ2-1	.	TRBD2	CASSPRPGLESEQFF	TGTGCCAGCAGCCCCCGGCCGGGACTAGAAAGTGAGCAGTTCTTC
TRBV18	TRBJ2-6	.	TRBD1	CASSHRGRTGDKAGANVLTF	TGTGCCAGCTCCCACCGAGGGAGGACAGGGGATAAAGCTGGGGCCAACGTCCTGACTTTC
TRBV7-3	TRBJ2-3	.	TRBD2	CASSRTSGAGDTQYF	TGTGCCAGCAGCCGGACTAGCGGGGCGGGAGATACGCAGTATTTT
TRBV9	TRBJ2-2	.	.	CASSPRLGGELFF	TGTGCCAGCAGCCCCCGACTGGGCGGGGAGCTGTTTTTT
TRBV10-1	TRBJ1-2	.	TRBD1	CASSVRDRVQRDGYTF	TGCGCCAGCAGTGTACGGGACAGGGTGCAGCGGGATGGCTACACCTTC
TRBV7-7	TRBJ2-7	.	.	CASSIGSGSHYEQYF	TGTGCTAGCAGCATAGGTAGCGGTTCTCATTACGAGCAGTACTTC
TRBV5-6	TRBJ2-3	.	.	CASSPPSTDTQYF	TGTGCCAGCAGCCCGCCTAGCACAGATACGCAGTATTTT
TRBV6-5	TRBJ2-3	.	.	CASRTGGSDTQYF	TGTGCCAGCAGGACAGGCGGGTCAGATACGCAGTATTTT
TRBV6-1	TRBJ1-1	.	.	CASSVQGVNTEAFF	TGTGCCAGCAGTGTACAGGGTGTGAACACTGAAGCTTTCTTT
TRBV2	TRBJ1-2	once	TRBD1	CASRSNLGTGGHGYTF	TGTGCCAGCAGGTCTAATCTCGGGACAGGGGGCCATGGCTACACCTTC
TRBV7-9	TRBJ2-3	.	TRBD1	CASSSPVGTGRDTQYF	TGTGCCAGCAGCTCCCCCGTGGGGACAGGGAGAGATACGCAGTATTTT
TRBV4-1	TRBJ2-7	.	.	CASSQDRGSYEQYF	TGCGCCAGCAGCCAAGATCGAGGAAGCTACGAGCAGTACTTC
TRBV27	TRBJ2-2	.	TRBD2	CASSLTSGGALGAGELFF	TGTGCCAGCAGTCTTACTAGCGGGGGAGCCCTAGGGGCCGGGGAGCTGTTTTTT
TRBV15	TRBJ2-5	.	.	CATSRDGQPTETQYF	TGTGCCACCAGCAGAGATGGGCAACCCACAGAGACCCAGTACTTC
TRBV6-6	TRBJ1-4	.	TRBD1	CASSYTGDWEKLFF	TGTGCCAGCAGTTACACAGGGGATTGGGAAAAACTGTTTTTT
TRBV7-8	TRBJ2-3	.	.	CASSFDINTDTQYF	TGTGCCAGCAGCTTTGACATAAACACAGATACGCAGTATTTT
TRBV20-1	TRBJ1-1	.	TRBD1	CSASQGDAFF	TGCAGTGCGTCACAGGGGGACGCTTTCTTT
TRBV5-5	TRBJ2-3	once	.	CASSLIGQGTDTQYF	TGTGCCAGCAGCTTGATAGGACAAGGCACAGATACGCAGTATTTT
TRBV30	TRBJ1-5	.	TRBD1	CAWSYGQGNQPQHF	TGTGCCTGGAGTTACGGACAGGGGAATCAGCCCCAGCATTTT
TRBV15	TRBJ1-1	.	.	CATSREFHSEAFF	TGTGCCACCAGCAGGGAATTTCACAGTGAAGCTTTCTTT
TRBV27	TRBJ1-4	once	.	CASSLSNGGVTNEKLFF	TGTGCCAGCAGTTTATCGAACGGGGGAGTAACTAATGAAAAACTGTTTTTT
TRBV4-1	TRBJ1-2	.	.	CASSPLQGGGYTF	TGCGCCAGCAGCCCCCTACAGGGAGGAGGCTACACCTTC
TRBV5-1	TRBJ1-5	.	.	CASSLGDNQPQHF	TGCGCCAGCAGCTTGGGGGACAATCAGCCCCAGCATTTT
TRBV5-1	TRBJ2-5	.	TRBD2	CASSIGTRGQETQYF	TGCGCCAGCAGCATCGGGACTAGGGGCCAAGAGACCCAGTACTTC
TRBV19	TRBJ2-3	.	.	CASSIRAQDTQYF	TGTGCCAGTAGTATCAGGGCTCAAGATACGCAGTATTTT
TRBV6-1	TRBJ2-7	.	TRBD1	CASIPQGQGPFEQYF	TGTGCCAGCATCCCTCAAGGACAGGGTCCTTTCGAGCAGTACTTC
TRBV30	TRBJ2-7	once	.	CAWSSRARSYEQYF	TGTGCCTGGAGTAGCCGGGCCCGATCCTACGAGCAGTACTTC
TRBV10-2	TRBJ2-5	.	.	CASSDRRAKEETQYF	TGCGCCAGCAGTGACCGCAGGGCGAAAGAAGAGACCCAGTACTTC
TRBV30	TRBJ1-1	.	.	CAWSWQVNTEAFF	TGTGCCTGGAGTTGGCAGGTTAACACTGAAGCTTTCTTT
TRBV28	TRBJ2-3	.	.	CASSLIERFSTDTQYF	TGTGCCAGCAGCCTAATCGAGCGGTTTAGCACAGATACGCAGTATTTT
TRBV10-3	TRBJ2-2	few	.	CAISESYTGELFF	TGTGCCATCAGTGAGTCTTACACCGGGGAGCTGTTTTTT
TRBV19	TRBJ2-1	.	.	CASSVMTARRNEQFF	TGTGCCAGTAGTGTCATGACAGCACGTCGCAATGAGCAGTTCTTC
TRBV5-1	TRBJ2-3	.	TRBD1	CASSFVTGGRTDTQYF	TGCGCCAGCAGCTTTGTGACAGGGGGTCGCACAGATACGCAGTATTTT
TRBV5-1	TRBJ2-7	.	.	CASSLAAGHSYEQYF	TGCGCCAGCAGCTTGGCAGCGGGACACTCCTACGAGCAGTACTTC
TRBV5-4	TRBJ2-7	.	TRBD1	CASSLGTGLLGYEQYF	TGTGCCAGCAGCTTGGGGACAGGGCTATTAGGCTACGAGCAGTACTTC
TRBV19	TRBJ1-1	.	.	CASSIRRGQGTEAFF	TGTGCCAGTAGTATACGGCGAGGACAAGGGACTGAAGCTTTCTTT
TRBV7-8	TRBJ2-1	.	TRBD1	CASSLAGQPHNEQFF	TGTGCCAGCAGCTTAGCGGGACAGCCACACAATGAGCAGTTCTTC
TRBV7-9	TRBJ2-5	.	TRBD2	CASSLEAGGRETQYF	TGTGCCAGCAGCTTGGAAGCGGGAGGGCGAGAGACCCAGTACTTC
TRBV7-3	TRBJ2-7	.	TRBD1	CASSPGGWGYEQYF	TGTGCCAGCAGTCCAGGGGGCTGGGGGTACGAGCAGTACTTC
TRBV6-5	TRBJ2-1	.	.	CASSYSGQSYNEQFF	TGTGCCAGCAGTTACTCCGGACAGAGTTACAATGAGCAGTTCTTC
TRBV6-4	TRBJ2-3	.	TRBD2	CASSGLAGGTDTQYF	TGTGCCAGCAGTGGACTAGCGGGGGGCACAGATACGCAGTATTTT
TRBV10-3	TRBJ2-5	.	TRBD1	CAIRAGTDSKETQYF	TGTGCCATCAGAGCCGGGACAGACTCTAAAGAGACCCAGTACTTC
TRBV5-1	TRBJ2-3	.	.	CASSLDAPRRTDTQYF	TGCGCCAGCAGCTTGGACGCGCCGCGACGCACAGATACGCAGTATTTT
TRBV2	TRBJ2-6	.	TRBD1	CASTEGGQAGANVLTF	TGTGCCAGCACCGAGGGGGGACAGGCTGGGGCCAACGTCCTGACTTTC
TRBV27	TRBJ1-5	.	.	CASSLFDRQPQHF	TGTGCCAGCAGTTTGTTCGACAGGCAGCCCCAGCATTTT
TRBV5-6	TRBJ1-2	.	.	CASSLAGGVNTF	TGTGCCAGCAGCTTGGCCGGGGGGGTGAACACCTTC